Sequencing of this TCR beta chain was carried out in a study of cytomegalovirus exposure and HLA in healthy donors. Findings and limits, study-wide: Most TCR beta V segments were productive about 90% or about 30% of the time in an earlier analysis.

This CDR3 comprises 16 residues. The germline V gene has CDR1 LNHNV and CDR2 YYDKDF (reference sequence). V lost 3 bases and J lost 3, with 12 bases in between. Vbeta (60) and Jbeta (13) primers were used in the PCR. Using immunoSEQ multiplex PCR, the repertoire was profiled, and TCRdb retains in-frame clones only, with some absent. Among more than 95,000 clones listed, 60% to 70% were seen once. This clone was found a few times. No antigen is known for it. Material for sequencing was PBMCs. The rearrangement uses TRBV15 and TRBJ2-6; D remains ambiguous. This receptor was taken from a middle-aged woman in good health and CMV-seropositive. The CDR3 sequence is CATSSQSGGGANVLTF. The CDR3 DNA reads as TGTGCCACCAGCAGTCAATCGGGTGGTGGGGCCAACGTCCTGACTTTC.